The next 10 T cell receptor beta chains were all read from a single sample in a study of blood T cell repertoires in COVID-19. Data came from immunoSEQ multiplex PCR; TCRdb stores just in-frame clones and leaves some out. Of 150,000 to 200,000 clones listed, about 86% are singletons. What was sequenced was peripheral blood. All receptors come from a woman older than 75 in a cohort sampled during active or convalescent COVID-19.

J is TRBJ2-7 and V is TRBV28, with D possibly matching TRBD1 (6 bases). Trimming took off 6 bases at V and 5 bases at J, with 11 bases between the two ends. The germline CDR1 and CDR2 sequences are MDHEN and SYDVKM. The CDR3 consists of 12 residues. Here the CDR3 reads CASRVQGHEQYF. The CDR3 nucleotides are TGTGCCAGCAGAGTACAGGGCCACGAGCAGTACTTC.

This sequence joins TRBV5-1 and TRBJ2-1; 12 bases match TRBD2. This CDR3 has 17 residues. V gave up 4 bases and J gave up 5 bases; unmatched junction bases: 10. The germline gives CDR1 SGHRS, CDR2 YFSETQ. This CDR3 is CASSPPASGGGNNEQFF. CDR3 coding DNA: TGCGCCAGCAGCCCTCCGGCTAGCGGGGGGGGAAACAATGAGCAGTTCTTC.

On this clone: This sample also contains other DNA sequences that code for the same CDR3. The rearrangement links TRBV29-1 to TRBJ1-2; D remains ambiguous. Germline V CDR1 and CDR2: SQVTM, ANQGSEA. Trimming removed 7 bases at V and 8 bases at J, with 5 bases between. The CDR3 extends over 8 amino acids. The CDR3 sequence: CSAGGYTF. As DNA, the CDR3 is TGCAGCGCCGGGGGCTACACCTTC.

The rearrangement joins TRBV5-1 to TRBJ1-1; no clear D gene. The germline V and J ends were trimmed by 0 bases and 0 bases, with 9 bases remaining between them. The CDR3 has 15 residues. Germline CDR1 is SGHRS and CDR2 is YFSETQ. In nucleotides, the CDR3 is TGCGCCAGCAGCTTGGGGAGTAGTTTGAACACTGAAGCTTTCTTT. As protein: CASSLGSSLNTEAFF.

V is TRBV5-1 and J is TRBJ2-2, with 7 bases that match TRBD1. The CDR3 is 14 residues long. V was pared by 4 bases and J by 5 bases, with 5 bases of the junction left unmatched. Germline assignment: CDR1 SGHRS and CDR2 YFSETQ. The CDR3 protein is CASSLLTGTGELFF. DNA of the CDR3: TGCGCCAGCAGCCTTCTGACAGGGACCGGGGAGCTGTTTTTT.

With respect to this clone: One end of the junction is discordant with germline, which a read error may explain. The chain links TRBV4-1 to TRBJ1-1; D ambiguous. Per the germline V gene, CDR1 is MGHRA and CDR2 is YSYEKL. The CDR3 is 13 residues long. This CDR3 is CASRQGVNTEAFF. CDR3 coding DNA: TGCGCCAGCAGGCAAGGAGTCAACACTGAAGCTTTCTTT.

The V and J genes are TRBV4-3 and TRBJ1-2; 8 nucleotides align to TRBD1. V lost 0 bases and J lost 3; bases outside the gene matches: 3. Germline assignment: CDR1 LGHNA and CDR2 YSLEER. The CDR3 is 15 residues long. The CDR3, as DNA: TGCGCCAGCAGCCAAGACAGGGGGCAGTACTATGGCTACACCTTC. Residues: CASSQDRGQYYGYTF.

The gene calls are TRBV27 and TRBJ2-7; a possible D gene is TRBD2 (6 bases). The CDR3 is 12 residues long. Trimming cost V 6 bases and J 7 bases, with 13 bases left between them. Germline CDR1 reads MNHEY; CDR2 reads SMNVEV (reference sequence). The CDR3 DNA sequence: TGTGCCAGCAGCCGTCGGGGGTATGAGCAGTACTTC. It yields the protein CASSRRGYEQYF.

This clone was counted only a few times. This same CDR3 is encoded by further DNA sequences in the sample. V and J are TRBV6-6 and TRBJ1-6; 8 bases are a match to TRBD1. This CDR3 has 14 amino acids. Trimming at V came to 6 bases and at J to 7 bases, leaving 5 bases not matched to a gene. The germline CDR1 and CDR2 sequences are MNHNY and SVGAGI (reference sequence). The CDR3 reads CASSPTGGNSPLHF. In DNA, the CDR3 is TGTGCCAGCAGCCCTACAGGGGGAAATTCACCCCTCCACTTT.

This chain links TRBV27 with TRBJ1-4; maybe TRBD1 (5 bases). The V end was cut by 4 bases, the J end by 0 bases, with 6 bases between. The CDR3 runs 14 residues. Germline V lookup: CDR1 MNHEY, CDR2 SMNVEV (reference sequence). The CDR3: CASSSTATNEKLFF. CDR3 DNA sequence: TGTGCCAGCAGTTCGACAGCAACTAATGAAAAACTGTTTTTT.